What follows are 22 T cell receptor beta chains derived from one specimen sequenced in a study of blood T cell repertoires in COVID-19. The protocol was immunoSEQ multiplex PCR, while the TCRdb copy is restricted to in-frame clones and leaves out a portion. The sample lists 290,000 or so clones, roughly 86% occurring once. What was sequenced was peripheral blood. All receptors derive from a man in his 70s with acute or convalescent COVID-19.

The rearrangement joins TRBV5-4 to TRBJ2-1, with 8 bases that match TRBD2. Germline assignment: CDR1 SGHNT and CDR2 YYREEE (reference sequence). V shed 3 bases, J shed 9 bases, and the junction held 14 bases outside the gene matches. CDR3 size: 16 residues. In DNA form, the CDR3 reads TGTGCCAGCAGCTCCGGAAAAGCGGGAGTTGGAGGTGAGCAGTTCTTC. It yields the protein CASSSGKAGVGGEQFF.

The rearrangement joins TRBV7-2 to TRBJ2-7; weak D call: TRBD1 (6 bases). This CDR3 comprises 14 residues. V was clipped by 1 base and J by 3 bases, with 10 bases between them. Germline V lookup: CDR1 SGHTA, CDR2 FQGNSA. The CDR3 reads CASSLGLDSYEQYF. DNA of the CDR3: TGTGCCAGCAGCTTAGGTTTGGACAGCTACGAGCAGTACTTC.

Here the CDR3 reads CASHREYNSPLHF. In DNA, the CDR3 is TGTGCCAGCCACAGGGAATATAATTCACCCCTCCACTTT. The chain is built from TRBV7-2 and TRBJ1-6, with D perhaps matching TRBD1 (6 bases). Trimming cost V 8 bases and J 4 bases, with 9 bases left between them. The CDR3 runs to 13 residues. Per the germline V gene, CDR1 is SGHTA and CDR2 is FQGNSA. Full variable domain (missing parts from reference TRBV7-2 and TRBJ1-6): GAGVSQSPSNKVTEKGKDVELRCDPISGHTALYWYRQSLGQGLEFLIYFQGNSAPDKSGLPSDRFSAERTGGSVSTLTIQRTQQEDSAVYLCASHREYNSPLHFGNGTRLTVT.

V is TRBV25-1 and J is TRBJ1-4; possible D gene TRBD1, 6 bases. The CDR3 spans 17 residues. CDR1 is MGHDK, CDR2 SYGVNS, per germline. Trimming took 8 bases from V and 3 from J, leaving 22 bases between them. CDR3 in amino acids: CASVLWGPRRSNEKLFF. The CDR3 nucleotides are TGTGCCAGCGTATTATGGGGGCCAAGGAGGTCTAATGAAAAACTGTTTTTT.

The chain has TRBV15 and TRBJ1-6; perhaps TRBD1 as D (5 bases). This CDR3 has 15 amino acids. In germline, CDR1 is LNHNV, CDR2 YYDKDF (reference sequence). V lost 0 bases to trimming and J lost 4 bases, with 7 bases between them. CDR3: CATSRDRGYNSPLHF. For the CDR3, the DNA is TGTGCCACCAGCAGAGATAGGGGATATAATTCACCCCTCCACTTT.

The rearrangement links TRBV28 to TRBJ2-3; tentative D call: TRBD2 (5 bases). The germline gives CDR1 MDHEN, CDR2 SYDVKM. Between the trimmed V and J ends, which lost 4 bases and 2 bases, there was a span of 13 bases. The CDR3 consists of 15 residues. The CDR3 DNA sequence: TGTGCCAGCAGTTCCGTGGAGGAGAACACAGATACGCAGTATTTT. Translation gives CASSSVEENTDTQYF.

The chain is built from TRBV10-3 and TRBJ2-5; 14 nucleotides agree with TRBD2. Germline values: CDR1 ENHRY, CDR2 SYGVKD. The CDR3 length is 17 residues. The junction had 4 bases not matched to a gene; V was cut back by 0 bases and J by 4 bases. CDR3 region: CAISESAGTSGRETQYF. The CDR3 coding sequence is TGTGCCATCAGTGAGTCGGCCGGGACTAGCGGGAGAGAGACCCAGTACTTC.

J is TRBJ1-1 and V is TRBV10-3; 7 bases line up with TRBD1. Germline V gives CDR1 ENHRY, CDR2 SYGVKD. The V and J ends lost 7 bases and 5 bases, in that order; junction bases with no gene match: 10. The CDR3 is made up of 14 amino acids. The CDR3 here is CAITSTGMSTEAFF. The CDR3 DNA is TGTGCCATCACCTCGACAGGGATGAGTACTGAAGCTTTCTTT.

The rearrangement uses TRBV28 and TRBJ1-2, with 7 bases that match TRBD1. This CDR3 comprises 15 residues. The V and J ends lost 5 bases and 3 bases, in that order; junction bases with no gene match: 9. CDR1 and CDR2 (germline): MDHEN, SYDVKM. The DNA for the CDR3 is TGTGCCAGCAGTGCCACAGGGGCGGGTTACTATGGCTACACCTTC. This gives the protein CASSATGAGYYGYTF.

This sequence joins TRBV2 and TRBJ1-1; 7 bases are shared with TRBD1. The germline V gene has CDR1 SNHLY and CDR2 FYNNEI. Trimming at V came to 6 bases and at J to 0 bases, leaving 1 base not matched to a gene. The CDR3 is 13 residues long. The CDR3 DNA sequence: TGTGCCAGCAGACAGGGGATGAACACTGAAGCTTTCTTT. This gives the protein CASRQGMNTEAFF.

The count of this clone is one. The chain has TRBV10-3 and TRBJ2-7; 10 positions agree with TRBD1. J was trimmed by 6 bases and V by 3 bases; bases with no gene match: 8. The V gene's germline CDR1 is ENHRY and CDR2 SYGVKD. The CDR3 consists of 15 residues. The CDR3 bases are TGTGCCATCAGTGATGCCGGGACAGGGGACTCCGAGCAGTACTTC. The encoded protein is CAISDAGTGDSEQYF.

The chain carries TRBV7-8 and TRBJ1-5; TRBD1 is a possible D gene (6 bases). Trimming took off 3 bases at V and 0 bases at J, with 12 bases between the two ends. The length of the CDR3 is 16 residues. CDR1 and CDR2 (germline): SGHVS, FQNEAQ. In DNA, the CDR3 is TGTGCCAGCAGCTTGGGACACCCGAATAGCAATCAGCCCCAGCATTTT. This encodes CASSLGHPNSNQPQHF.

This clone was detected once. The genes are TRBV5-1 and TRBJ2-7; D is perhaps TRBD1 (6 bases). CDR3 length: 14 residues. Germline V gene sequence: CDR1 SGHRS, CDR2 YFSETQ. Trimming cost V 0 bases and J 6 bases, with 13 bases left between them. The CDR3 sequence: CASSLAQGQGEQYF. In DNA, the CDR3 is TGCGCCAGCAGCTTGGCACAGGGACAAGGCGAGCAGTACTTC.

The V call is TRBV5-1, the J call TRBJ1-2, with TRBD1 matching 9 bases. The CDR3 consists of 14 residues. Per the germline V gene, CDR1 is SGHRS and CDR2 is YFSETQ. After removal of 5 bases from V and 3 bases from J, the junction contained 5 bases not matched to a gene. The CDR3 sequence is CASRGTGGHYGYTF. Here the CDR3 DNA reads TGCGCCAGCAGGGGTACAGGGGGCCACTATGGCTACACCTTC.

V is TRBV19 and J is TRBJ2-3; 9 positions match TRBD2. Looked up from germline, CDR1 is LNHDA and CDR2 is SQIVND (reference sequence). The CDR3 loop spans 16 amino acids. The V and J ends lost 4 bases and 0 bases, in that order; junction bases with no gene match: 5. The CDR3 reads CASSTRLAVSTDTQYF. The CDR3 nucleotides read TGTGCCAGTAGTACGCGACTAGCGGTGAGCACAGATACGCAGTATTTT.

The V call is TRBV28, the J call TRBJ1-2; TRBD1 is a possible D gene (5 bases). The CDR3 has 14 residues. Germline CDR1 is MDHEN and CDR2 is SYDVKM. V was clipped by 6 bases and J by 3 bases, with 14 bases between them. The CDR3 region has the DNA TGTGCCAGCAGCCCCCCGGGGGGGTACTATGGCTACACCTTC. Encoded protein: CASSPPGGYYGYTF.

This rearrangement joins TRBV5-6 to TRBJ2-3, with D tentatively TRBD2 (5 bases). Looked up from germline, CDR1 is SGHDT and CDR2 is YYEEEE. The CDR3 length is 18 residues. Deletions cut 0 bases from V and 3 bases from J, with 20 bases between. In DNA form, the CDR3 reads TGTGCCAGCAGCTTGGTTTACGGACCTCAAACGGGGACAGATACGCAGTATTTT. This codes for CASSLVYGPQTGTDTQYF.

The chain employs TRBV28 and TRBJ2-1, with 7 bases matching TRBD1. Per germline, CDR1 MDHEN and CDR2 SYDVKM. There are 18 residues in the CDR3. Losses at the gene ends were 2 bases for V and 9 bases for J; bases not matched to a gene: 19. CDR3 residues: CASSLELEDPRGNSEQFF. The CDR3 DNA sequence: TGTGCCAGCAGTTTAGAACTCGAGGACCCCAGGGGGAATAGTGAGCAGTTCTTC.

Written as DNA, the CDR3 is TGTGCCAGTAGTAAACAGGCTCCCACCTACGAGCAGTACTTC. Translated: CASSKQAPTYEQYF. The V call is TRBV19, the J call TRBJ2-7; D may be TRBD1 (5 bases). Germline V gene lookup returns CDR1 LNHDA and CDR2 SQIVND (reference sequence). The germline V and J ends were trimmed by 4 bases and 2 bases, with 12 bases remaining between them. The CDR3 length is 14 residues.

J is TRBJ2-1 and V is TRBV3-1 (or the pseudogene TRBV3-2), with 7 bases lining up with TRBD2. V gave up 6 bases and J gave up 2 bases; unmatched junction bases: 10. CDR1 and CDR2 (germline): LGHDT, YNNKEL (reference sequence). The CDR3 has 16 amino acids. CDR3 sequence (DNA): TGTGCCAGCAGATCAGCGGGATTTTGTGCCTACAATGAGCAGTTCTTC. Its translation: CASRSAGFCAYNEQFF.

The V and J genes are TRBV19 and TRBJ2-1, with TRBD2 matching 12 bases. V lost 7 bases, J lost 1 base, and 11 bases stayed unmatched. CDR3 length: 18 amino acids. CDR1 is LNHDA and CDR2 is SQIVND in the germline V gene (reference sequence). In DNA, the CDR3 is TGTGCCAGTACCATTTGGGCGACTAGCGGGAGTTCCTACAATGAGCAGTTCTTC. This translates into CASTIWATSGSSYNEQFF.

This chain uses TRBV4-2 with TRBJ2-1, with D unclear. Trimming shortened V by 0 bases and J by 13 bases, and 16 bases separated the two germline ends. Germline-derived CDR1 and CDR2 are LGHNA and YNFKEQ. The CDR3 has 14 residues. CDR3 in DNA: TGTGCCAGCAGCCAAGATAGTTTTGGTACCCTACAGTTCTTC. Translated, it gives CASSQDSFGTLQFF.